The clone carrying this T cell receptor beta chain was seen only a few times. Original handling: It was from reference gene primer amplification that nucleated cell counts were estimated. This table comes from immunoSEQ multiplex PCR, and its TCRdb copy is limited to in-frame clones, with some not included. From that table come the V and J calls and clone size; the DNA was used to work out D and trimming. In the table there are 80,000 to 95,000 clones, about four fifths of which are singletons. This entry is derived from a study of blood T cell repertoires in COVID-19. Study summary: Samples came from the United States, Italy and Spain, spanning acute and convalescent COVID-19. T cells, B-cell-depleted T cells, or PBMCs provided the cDNA or gDNA that served as material.

V shed 2 bases and J 0 bases; nucleotides not matched to a gene: 7. The CDR3 extends over 16 amino acids. Germline V CDR1 and CDR2: MNHEY, SMNVEV (reference sequence). Material for sequencing was peripheral blood. The receptor was derived from a man older than 75 with acute or convalescent COVID-19. This chain connects TRBV27 to TRBJ2-7; 7 bases match TRBD2. The CDR3 region is CASSLGTTPFSYEQYF. The CDR3 coding sequence is TGTGCCAGCAGTTTAGGGACTACCCCTTTCTCCTACGAGCAGTACTTC.